This entry describes one T cell receptor beta chain. The antigen is undetermined. The CDR3 is 15 residues long. CDR1 is SGHAT and CDR2 is FQNNGV in the germline V gene. The V gene end was trimmed by 7 bases and the J gene end by 0 bases; junction bases not matched to a gene: 6. The data were obtained in a study of PD-L1 blockade in urothelial cancer. Study-wide background: The patients first took atezolizumab in the mid-2010s, receiving 1,200 mg intravenously every 3 weeks. The analyses of blood took place 3 weeks (second dose) and 6 weeks after treatment start.

Overall study results and limits: Below-median pretreatment blood TCR clonality predicted better survival.

Synthetic spike-ins, TCR analog templates, were added into each PCR. Clones were sequenced by immunoSEQ multiplex PCR, and TCRdb holds only the in-frame ones, with some missing. The repertoire includes 25,000 to 35,000 clones, about 89% of them detected once, and 3% to 4.5% sits in the top ten. The gene calls are TRBV11-2 and TRBJ2-1; TRBD2 matches 7 bases. This receptor was identified in a man aged 50 to 60 with urothelial cancer. This specimen consisted of PBMCs, obtained around atezolizumab (anti-PD-L1) treatment. For the CDR3, the DNA is TGTGCCAGCACCCCTAGCGGTGCCTCCTACAATGAGCAGTTCTTC. Translation gives CASTPSGASYNEQFF.